A single T cell receptor beta chain is shown here with its context. With V trimmed by 6 bases and J by 0 bases, 5 bases remained unmatched. This CDR3 region has 15 residues. Germline CDR1 is MNHNS and CDR2 is SASEGT. This sample stems from a study of CD4 and CD8 cells across lung adenocarcinoma regions. One entry per CDR3 protein results from TCRdb running MiXCR on the PCR reads. The repertoire includes roughly 4,000 distinct CDR3 sequences, more than 50% of them detected once, and about 15% sits in the top ten. Material for sequencing was CD4+ T cells from the center of a lung tumor. The rearrangement links TRBV6-1 to TRBJ1-2; 9 nucleotides align to TRBD1. This clonotype was sampled from a female donor with lung adenocarcinoma. The CD4 and CD8 labels of this study may be unreliable. CDR3: CASRDRGNTNYGYTF. CDR3 bases: TGTGCCAGCAGGGACAGGGGAAATACTAACTATGGCTACACCTTC.